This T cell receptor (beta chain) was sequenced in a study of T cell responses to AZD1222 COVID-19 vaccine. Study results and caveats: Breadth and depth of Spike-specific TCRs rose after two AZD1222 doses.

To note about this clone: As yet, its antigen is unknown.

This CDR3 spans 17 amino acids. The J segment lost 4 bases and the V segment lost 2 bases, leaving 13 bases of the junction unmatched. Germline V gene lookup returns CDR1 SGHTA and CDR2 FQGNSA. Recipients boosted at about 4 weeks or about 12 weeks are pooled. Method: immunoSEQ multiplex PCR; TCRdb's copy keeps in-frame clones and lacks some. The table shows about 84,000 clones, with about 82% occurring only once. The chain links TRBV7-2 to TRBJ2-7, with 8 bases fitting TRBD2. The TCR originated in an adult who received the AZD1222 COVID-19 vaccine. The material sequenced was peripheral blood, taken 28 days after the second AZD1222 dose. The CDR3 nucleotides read TGTGCCAGCAGCTTATATCTAGCGGGTTCAGGGTATTACGAGCAGTACTTC. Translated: CASSLYLAGSGYYEQYF.